Each of the 10 T cell receptor beta chains below was sequenced from the same sample in a study of blood T cell repertoires in COVID-19. TCRdb keeps only in-frame clones here, not all; method: immunoSEQ multiplex PCR. The sample carries a few hundred thousand clones, approximately 88% recorded once. Material: PBMCs or T cells enriched from blood (not recorded which). The receptor source for this set is a man aged 25-40 years who had recovered from COVID-19.

The rearrangement uses TRBV3-1 (or the pseudogene TRBV3-2) and TRBJ2-1, with unresolved D. Germline lookup yields CDR1 LGHDT and CDR2 YNNKEL (reference sequence). This CDR3 has 12 residues. Trimming shortened V by 8 bases and J by 7 bases, and 12 bases separated the two germline ends. As DNA, the CDR3 is TGTGCCAGCGCCGAAACCAGGAATGAGCAGTTCTTC. It yields the protein CASAETRNEQFF.

V is TRBV19 and J is TRBJ2-7; 11 positions agree with TRBD1. Losses at the gene ends were 5 bases for V and 4 bases for J; bases not matched to a gene: 4. CDR1 LNHDA and CDR2 SQIVND come from the germline V gene (reference sequence). This CDR3 is 14 amino acids long. CDR3 residues: CASSHRDRGYEQYF. The CDR3 DNA reads TGTGCCAGTAGTCACCGGGACAGGGGGTACGAGCAGTACTTC.

V gene TRBV1 combines with J gene TRBJ2-2; the D call TRBD2 from the table was never checked on the DNA. TRBV1 is flagged as a pseudogene. The CDR3 has 15 residues. The CDR3 sequence is CTSSMERGRPGELFF. In DNA form, the CDR3 reads TGCACCAGTTCCATGGAGCGGGGGCGGCCCGGGGAGCTGTTTTTT.

CDR3 bases: TGTGCCGCAAAAGGCCAGGGCGAGTTTGGCTACACCTTC. Amino acid sequence: CAAKGQGEFGYTF. The chain joins TRBV6-5 to TRBJ1-2, with a possible D match to TRBD1 (5 bases). Per germline, CDR1 MNHEY and CDR2 SVGAGI. The CDR3 has 13 residues. The ends were cut back, 11 bases at V and 7 bases at J, with 20 bases in the middle.

The CDR3 nucleotides are TGTGCCAGCAGCCGCCAGGGACAGTCCTCCTACGAGCAGTACTTC. Its protein is CASSRQGQSSYEQYF. J is TRBJ2-7 and V is TRBV7-9, with 7 bases fitting TRBD1. CDR3 length: 15 amino acids. The trim removed 5 bases at V and 0 bases at J, leaving 7 bases unmatched. CDR1 SEHNR and CDR2 FQNEAQ come from the germline V gene (reference sequence).

This chain links TRBV14 with TRBJ1-6, with no clear D. The CDR3 covers 15 residues. CDR1 and CDR2 from the germline V gene are SGHDN and FVKESK. The V gene lost 0 bases and the J gene lost 7 bases, with 10 bases spanning the gap. CDR3 coding DNA: TGTGCCAGCAGCCAAGAGCGGTGGCGAAATTCACCCCTCCACTTT. It codes for CASSQERWRNSPLHF.

J is TRBJ2-1 and V is TRBV15; 9 positions match TRBD1. CDR3 length: 14 residues. Germline V gene sequence: CDR1 LNHNV, CDR2 YYDKDF (reference sequence). J gave up 8 bases and V 3 bases, and 5 bases lay outside the gene matches. In DNA, the CDR3 is TGTGCCACCAGCAGGGGACAGGGATTGGATGAGCAGTTCTTC. Its protein is CATSRGQGLDEQFF.

This chain links TRBV19 with TRBJ2-3, with 7 positions matching TRBD1. Germline loops: CDR1 LNHDA, CDR2 SQIVND (reference sequence). The J segment lost 8 bases and the V segment lost 6 bases, leaving 8 bases of the junction unmatched. The CDR3 runs 13 residues. CDR3 DNA sequence: TGTGCCAGTAGCCCGACAGGGTGGGGTACGCAGTATTTT. It codes for CASSPTGWGTQYF.

This sequence joins TRBV28 and TRBJ1-4; 8 bases match TRBD1. CDR3 size: 17 residues. Germline trimming cut 5 bases from V and 3 bases from J; bases unmatched to any gene: 11. The germline gives CDR1 MDHEN, CDR2 SYDVKM. The chain's CDR3 is CASSPDSGGWANEKLFF. CDR3 in DNA: TGTGCCAGCAGTCCCGACTCAGGGGGCTGGGCTAATGAAAAACTGTTTTTT.

This clone came up once. The chain employs TRBV19 and TRBJ2-5, with 9 bases aligning to TRBD1. Germline V gene lookup returns CDR1 LNHDA and CDR2 SQIVND (reference sequence). Trimming took 1 base from V and 5 from J; bases not matched to a gene: 14. The CDR3 totals 18 residues. The CDR3 nucleotides are TGTGCCAGTAGTATAGCCGTAGGGACAGGGAACAATGGTGAGACCCAGTACTTC. It encodes CASSIAVGTGNNGETQYF.